This TCR beta chain emerged from a study of patients and donors after allogeneic stem cell transplantation. CDR1 is LNHNV and CDR2 is YYDKDF in the germline V gene (reference sequence). V was shortened by 4 bases and J by 4 bases, with 13 bases between the two germline ends. The CDR3 is made up of 14 amino acids. There are many counts of this clonotype. One entry per CDR3 protein, called by TCRdb with MiXCR from the RT-PCR reads. Seen here are about 110,000 distinct CDR3 sequences, 35% observed once, and the top ten hold roughly 27%. The genes are TRBV15 and TRBJ1-2; no clear D gene. This receptor was obtained from a human donor who was either an allogeneic HSCT recipient or a stem cell or donor lymphocyte infusion donor (not recorded which). It is not recorded whose cells these are; they may come from a transplant donor. Sequencing was performed on blood, either unsorted or a sorted T cell fraction (not recorded which). DNA for the CDR3: TGTGCCACCAGCAATGGAAAACGGGGCTATGGCTACACCTTC. Translated: CATSNGKRGYGYTF.